The 14 T cell receptor beta chains in this list originate from one sample, sequenced in a study of patients with pleural tuberculosis. TCRdb analysed the reads with MiXCR anew, one entry per CDR3 protein. The sample has approximately 53,000 distinct CDR3 sequences, approximately 7.5% seen once. Receptors originate from a human donor with pleural tuberculosis.

This clonotype was counted many times. This chain links TRBV2 with TRBJ2-1; TRBD2 agrees at 12 bases. Trimming cost V 7 bases and J 6 bases; bases outside gene matches: 4. The CDR3 length is 14 residues. Germline loops: CDR1 SNHLY, CDR2 FYNNEI. DNA of the CDR3: TGTGCCAGCAAACTAGCGGGAGGTATCAATGAGCAGTTCTTC. Encoded protein: CASKLAGGINEQFF. Full variable domain (missing parts from reference TRBV2 and TRBJ2-1): EPEVTQTPSHQVTQMGQEVILRCVPISNHLYFYWYRQILGQKVEFLVSFYNNEISEKSEIFDDQFSVERPDGSNFTLKIRSTKLEDSAMYFCASKLAGGINEQFFGPGTRLTVL.

In regard to this clonotype: It may be a read error: a sequence one base away is much more abundant. The rearrangement joins TRBV6-1 to TRBJ2-5; maybe TRBD1 (6 bases). The CDR3 totals 14 residues. V was clipped by 7 bases and J by 1 base, with 13 bases between them. Germline V gene data show CDR1 as MNHNS and CDR2 as SASEGT. CDR3 loop: CASMDGTPQETQYF. DNA of the CDR3: TGTGCCAGCATGGACGGGACACCCCAAGAGACCCAGTACTTC.

The chain has TRBV11-2 and TRBJ2-3; D possibly corresponds to TRBD2 (5 bases). The CDR3 length is 18 residues. The V gene's germline CDR1 is SGHAT and CDR2 FQNNGV. Trimming left V 3 bases short and J 0 bases short, with 19 bases between. This CDR3 is CASSFDGSRETSTDTQYF. The CDR3, as DNA: TGTGCCAGCAGCTTCGATGGGTCGAGGGAAACTAGCACAGATACGCAGTATTTT.

This clonotype has ten or more counts. V and J are TRBV19 and TRBJ1-2, with a weak D call TRBD1 (5 bases). The germline V and J ends were trimmed by 3 bases and 4 bases, with 9 bases remaining between them. CDR1 LNHDA and CDR2 SQIVND come from the germline V gene (reference sequence). The CDR3 runs to 13 residues. The CDR3 DNA reads TGTGCCAGTAGTATTCCAGGGATCTATGGCTACACCTTC. Its protein product is CASSIPGIYGYTF. Complete variable domain (other parts from reference TRBV19 and TRBJ1-2): DGGITQSPKYLFRKEGQNVTLSCEQNLNHDAMYWYRQDPGQGLRLIYYSQIVNDFQKGDIAEGYSVSREKKESFPLTVTSAQKNPTAFYLCASSIPGIYGYTFGSGTRLTVV.

The chain has TRBV11-2 and TRBJ1-1; D gene unclear. The CDR3 consists of 14 residues. Germline assignment: CDR1 SGHAT and CDR2 FQNNGV. Trimming shortened V by 5 bases and J by 3 bases, and 13 bases separated the two germline ends. The CDR3 protein is CASSASGLHTEAFF. In DNA form, the CDR3 reads TGTGCCAGCAGCGCCTCAGGACTCCACACTGAAGCTTTCTTT.

Only a few counts were recorded for this clonotype. Given a much more abundant clone one base away, this may be a read error. This chain links TRBV11-1 with TRBJ1-1; D gene uncertain. The CDR3 covers 12 residues. Per germline, CDR1 SGHAT and CDR2 FQDESV (reference sequence). The CDR3: CASSLSLTEALF. Written as DNA, the CDR3 is TGTGCCAGCAGCTTATCCCTCACTGAAGCTCTCTTT.

This clonotype appeared many times. The chain uses TRBV28 and TRBJ1-5; 8 positions match TRBD1. V shed 4 bases and J 14 bases; nucleotides not matched to a gene: 7. The CDR3 contains 12 residues. Germline CDR1 is MDHEN and CDR2 is SYDVKM. Here the CDR3 DNA reads TGTGCCAGCAGTTCCGGAGGGACAGGCGAGCATTTT. Residues: CASSSGGTGEHF.

V is TRBV4-1 and J is TRBJ2-2; tentative D call: TRBD2 (6 bases). The CDR3 has 15 amino acids. Germline V gene sequence: CDR1 MGHRA, CDR2 YSYEKL. The ends were cut back, 5 bases at V and 1 base at J, with 11 bases in the middle. In nucleotides, the CDR3 is TGCGCCAGCAGCACCCGACTAGAGAACACCGGGGAGCTGTTTTTT. Encoded protein: CASSTRLENTGELFF.

This clonotype appeared many times. The chain joins TRBV2 to TRBJ2-7; 8 bases line up with TRBD1. V lost 3 bases to trimming and J lost 7 bases; unmatched junction nucleotides: 5. CDR3 length equals 13 residues. From germline, CDR1 is SNHLY and CDR2 FYNNEI. The CDR3 protein is CASSDWTGIEQYV. CDR3 coding DNA: TGTGCCAGCAGTGACTGGACAGGGATAGAGCAGTACGTC.

CDR3: CASSFRTSYEQYV. The CDR3 DNA sequence: TGTGCCAGCAGTTTCCGGACTTCCTACGAGCAGTACGTC. This sequence joins TRBV28 and TRBJ2-7; D possibly corresponds to TRBD2 (5 bases). Between the trimmed V and J ends, which lost 3 bases and 1 base, there was a span of 7 bases. Germline lookup yields CDR1 MDHEN and CDR2 SYDVKM. This CDR3 has 13 amino acids.

This clonotype has a count of ten or more. This sequence joins TRBV20-1 and TRBJ2-5; D call uncertain. V shed 0 bases and J shed 1 base, with 12 bases lying between them. The CDR3 spans 15 residues. Germline V lookup: CDR1 DFQATT, CDR2 SNEGSKA (reference sequence). In DNA form, the CDR3 reads TGCAGTGCTAGAGAAAACAGCAGGCCCCAAGAGACCCAGTACTTC. The encoded protein is CSARENSRPQETQYF.

For this clonotype: A clone one base away is much larger, so this may be a read error. The chain is built from TRBV7-6 and TRBJ2-2; 7 nucleotides agree with TRBD1. Germline loops: CDR1 SGHVS, CDR2 FNYEAQ. This CDR3 is built from 16 residues. J lost 7 bases, V lost 5 bases, and 13 bases had no gene match. The CDR3 loop reads CASSPPRDRPVGELFF. The CDR3 region has the DNA TGTGCCAGCAGCCCACCCCGGGACAGACCCGTCGGGGAGCTGTTTTTT.

The table lists this clonotype with many counts. J is TRBJ2-2 and V is TRBV2; 8 nucleotides line up with TRBD2. The CDR3 length is 17 residues. Germline V gene data show CDR1 as SNHLY and CDR2 as FYNNEI. Losses at the gene ends were 2 bases for V and 5 bases for J; bases not matched to a gene: 10. This CDR3 is CASSEHGSGKYTGELFF. CDR3 DNA: TGTGCCAGCAGTGAACATGGTAGCGGGAAATATACCGGGGAGCTGTTTTTT.

This clonotype was counted only a few times. The rearrangement joins TRBV10-3 to TRBJ2-7; maybe TRBD1 (5 bases). The ends were cut back, 2 bases at V and 5 bases at J, with 10 bases in the middle. Germline V gene data show CDR1 as ENHRY and CDR2 as SYGVKD. The CDR3 totals 13 residues. The CDR3 region has the DNA TGTGCCATCAGTGAGAAGGGGCTCAACGAGCAGTACGTC. This encodes CAISEKGLNEQYV.